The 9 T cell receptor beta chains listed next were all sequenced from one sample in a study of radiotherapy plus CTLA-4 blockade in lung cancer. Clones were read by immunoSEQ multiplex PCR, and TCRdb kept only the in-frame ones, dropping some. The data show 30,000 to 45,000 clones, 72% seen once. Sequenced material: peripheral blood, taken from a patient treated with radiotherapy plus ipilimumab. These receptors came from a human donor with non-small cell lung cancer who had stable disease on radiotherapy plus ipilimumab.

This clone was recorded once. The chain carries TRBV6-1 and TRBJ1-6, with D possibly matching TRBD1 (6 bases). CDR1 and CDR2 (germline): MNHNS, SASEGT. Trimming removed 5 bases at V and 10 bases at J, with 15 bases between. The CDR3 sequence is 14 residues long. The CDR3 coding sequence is TGTGCCAGCAGTCAGACAGGTCTTAGATCACCCCTCCACTTT. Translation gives CASSQTGLRSPLHF.

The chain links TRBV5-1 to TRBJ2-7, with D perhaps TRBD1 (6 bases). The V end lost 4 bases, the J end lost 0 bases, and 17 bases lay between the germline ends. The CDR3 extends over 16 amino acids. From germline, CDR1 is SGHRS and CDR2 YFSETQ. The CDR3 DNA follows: TGCGCCAGCAGCCGGGTGGAACAGGGCCTCTCCTACGAGCAGTACTTC. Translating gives CASSRVEQGLSYEQYF.

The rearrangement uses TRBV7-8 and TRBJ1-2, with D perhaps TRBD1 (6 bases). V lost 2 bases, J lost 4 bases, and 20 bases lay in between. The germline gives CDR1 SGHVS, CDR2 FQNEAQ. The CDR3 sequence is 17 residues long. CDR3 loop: CASSLKRTVGGIYGYTF. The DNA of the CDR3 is TGTGCCAGCAGCTTAAAACGGACAGTCGGAGGTATCTATGGCTACACCTTC.

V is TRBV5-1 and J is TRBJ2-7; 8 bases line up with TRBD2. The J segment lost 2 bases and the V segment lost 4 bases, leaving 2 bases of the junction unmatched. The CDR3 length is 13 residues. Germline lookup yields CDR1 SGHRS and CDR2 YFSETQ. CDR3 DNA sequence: TGCGCCAGCAGCATTAGCGGGACCTACGAGCAGTACTTC. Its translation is CASSISGTYEQYF.

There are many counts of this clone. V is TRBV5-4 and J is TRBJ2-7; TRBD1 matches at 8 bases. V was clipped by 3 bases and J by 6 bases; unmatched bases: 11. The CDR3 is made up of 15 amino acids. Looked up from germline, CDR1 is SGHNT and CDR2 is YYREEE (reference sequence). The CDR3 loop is CASSSTQGARTEQYF. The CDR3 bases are TGTGCCAGCAGCTCGACCCAGGGGGCGCGTACCGAGCAGTACTTC.

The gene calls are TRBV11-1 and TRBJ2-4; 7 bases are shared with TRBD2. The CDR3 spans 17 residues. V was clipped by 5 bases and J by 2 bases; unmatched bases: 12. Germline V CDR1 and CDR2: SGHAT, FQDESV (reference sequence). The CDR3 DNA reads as TGTGCCAGCAGCCCGAGGGCAAGAGCGGGGACCAAAAACATTCAGTACTTC. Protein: CASSPRARAGTKNIQYF. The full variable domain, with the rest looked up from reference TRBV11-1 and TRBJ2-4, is EAEVAQSPRYKITEKSQAVAFWCDPISGHATLYWYRQILGQGPELLVQFQDESVVDDSQLPKDRFSAERLKGVDSTLKIQPAELGDSAMYLCASSPRARAGTKNIQYFGAGTRLSVL.

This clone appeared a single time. This CDR3 is CASSYRTGGFGESTEAFF. The DNA for the CDR3 is TGCGCCAGCAGTTATCGGACAGGGGGCTTCGGGGAGAGCACTGAAGCTTTCTTT. This chain connects TRBV5-1 to TRBJ1-1, with 11 bases matching TRBD1. Unmatched junction bases numbered 16, after V lost 5 bases and J lost 4 bases. CDR3 length: 18 amino acids. In germline, CDR1 is SGHRS, CDR2 YFSETQ.

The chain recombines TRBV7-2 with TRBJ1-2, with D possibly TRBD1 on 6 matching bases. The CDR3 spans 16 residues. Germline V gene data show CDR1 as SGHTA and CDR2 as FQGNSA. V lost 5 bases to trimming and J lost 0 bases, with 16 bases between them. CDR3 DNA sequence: TGTGCCAGCAGCATTTCTTCGGACAGAGCTAACTATGGCTACACCTTC. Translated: CASSISSDRANYGYTF. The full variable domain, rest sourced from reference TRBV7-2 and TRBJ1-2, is GAGVSQSPSNKVTEKGKDVELRCDPISGHTALYWYRQSLGQGLEFLIYFQGNSAPDKSGLPSDRFSAERTGGSVSTLTIQRTQQEDSAVYLCASSISSDRANYGYTFGSGTRLTVV.

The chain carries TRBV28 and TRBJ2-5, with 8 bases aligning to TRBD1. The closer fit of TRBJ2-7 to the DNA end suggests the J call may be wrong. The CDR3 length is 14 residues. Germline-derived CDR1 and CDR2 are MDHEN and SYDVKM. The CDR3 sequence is CASSLLDRAYEQYF. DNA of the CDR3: TGTGCCAGCAGTCTACTGGACAGGGCCTACGAGCAGTACTTC.